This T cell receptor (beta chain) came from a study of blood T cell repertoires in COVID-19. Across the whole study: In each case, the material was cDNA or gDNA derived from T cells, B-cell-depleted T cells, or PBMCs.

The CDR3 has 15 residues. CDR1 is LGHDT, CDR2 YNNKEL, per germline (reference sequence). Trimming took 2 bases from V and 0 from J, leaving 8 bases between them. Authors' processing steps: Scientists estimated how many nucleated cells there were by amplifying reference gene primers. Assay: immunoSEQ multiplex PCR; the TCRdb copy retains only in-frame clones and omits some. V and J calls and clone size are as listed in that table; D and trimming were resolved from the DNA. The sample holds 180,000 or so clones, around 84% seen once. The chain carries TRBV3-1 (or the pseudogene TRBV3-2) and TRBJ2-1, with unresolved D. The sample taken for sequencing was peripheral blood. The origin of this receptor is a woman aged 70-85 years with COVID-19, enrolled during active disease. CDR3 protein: CASSQTASSYNEQFF. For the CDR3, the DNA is TGTGCCAGCAGCCAAACTGCGAGCTCCTACAATGAGCAGTTCTTC.